The 8 T cell receptor beta chains below all came from one sample that was sequenced in a study of blood T cell repertoires in COVID-19. TCRdb keeps only in-frame clones here, not all; method: immunoSEQ multiplex PCR. The data show around 230,000 clones, with about nine tenths seen just once and 11% held by the top ten. The specimen sequenced was peripheral blood. These receptors were taken from a man between 50 and 59 years old with COVID-19, enrolled during active disease.

The chain recombines TRBV10-3 with TRBJ2-2; TRBD1 matches at 7 bases. With V trimmed by 4 bases and J by 4 bases, 9 bases remained unmatched. There are 16 residues in the CDR3. Germline V CDR1 and CDR2: ENHRY, SYGVKD. The CDR3 DNA reads TGTGCCATCAGTGGGGCCGGGACAGAGATCACCGGGGAGCTGTTTTTT. Amino acids: CAISGAGTEITGELFF.

The chain employs TRBV19 and TRBJ2-7; D is perhaps TRBD1 (7 bases). This CDR3 spans 13 amino acids. Between the trimmed V and J ends, which lost 6 bases and 5 bases, there was a span of 14 bases. In germline, CDR1 is LNHDA, CDR2 SQIVND (reference sequence). CDR3 DNA: TGTGCCAGTAGCCCCGACAGGGAGGACGAGCAGTACTTC. The encoded protein is CASSPDREDEQYF.

The gene calls are TRBV29-1 and TRBJ2-2; no clear D gene. V gave up 7 bases and J gave up 4 bases, with 10 bases separating them. Per the germline V gene, CDR1 is SQVTM and CDR2 is ANQGSEA. This CDR3 region has 12 residues. The CDR3 DNA follows: TGCAGCGCTAATAGAGGCACCGGGGAGCTGTTTTTT. It translates to CSANRGTGELFF.

This chain links TRBV5-1 with TRBJ1-4; possible D gene TRBD1, 6 bases. The CDR3 extends over 14 amino acids. Trimming left V 7 bases short and J 0 bases short, with 10 bases between. Germline V CDR1 and CDR2: SGHRS, YFSETQ. The CDR3, as DNA: TGCGCCAGCGCAGGGGATACAACTAATGAAAAACTGTTTTTT. Translation gives CASAGDTTNEKLFF.

This clone was detected only a few times. The genes are TRBV6-4 and TRBJ2-2; D may be TRBD2 (5 bases). Germline lookup yields CDR1 MRHNA and CDR2 SNTAGT. There are 16 residues in the CDR3. Deletions cut 0 bases from V and 3 bases from J, with 11 bases between. The CDR3 nucleotides are TGTGCCAGCAGTGACTCAGGTGGAGCGGACACCGGGGAGCTGTTTTTT. Translated, it gives CASSDSGGADTGELFF.

This chain uses TRBV7-2 with TRBJ1-3; a weak D match, TRBD1 (5 bases). This CDR3 region has 12 residues. The ends were cut back, 5 bases at V and 6 bases at J, with 8 bases in the middle. CDR1 is SGHTA, CDR2 FQGNSA, per germline. CDR3 in amino acids: CASSPTENTIYF. CDR3 DNA sequence: TGTGCCAGCAGCCCGACAGAAAACACCATATATTTT.

This clone was observed a few times. The rearrangement uses TRBV19 and TRBJ1-5; D possibly corresponds to TRBD1 (5 bases). The germline gives CDR1 LNHDA, CDR2 SQIVND (reference sequence). The CDR3 covers 15 residues. Trimming removed 5 bases from V and 3 bases from J, with 14 bases in between. In nucleotides, the CDR3 is TGTGCCAGTAGTGCTACCGGGGGGGTCAATCAGCCCCAGCATTTT. It is translated as CASSATGGVNQPQHF. Full variable domain (remainder filled in from reference TRBV19 and TRBJ1-5): DGGITQSPKYLFRKEGQNVTLSCEQNLNHDAMYWYRQDPGQGLRLIYYSQIVNDFQKGDIAEGYSVSREKKESFPLTVTSAQKNPTAFYLCASSATGGVNQPQHFGDGTRLSIL.

This chain joins TRBV3-1 (or the pseudogene TRBV3-2) and TRBJ2-1; 8 nucleotides match TRBD2. The CDR3 is made up of 17 amino acids. Looked up from germline, CDR1 is LGHDT and CDR2 is YNNKEL (reference sequence). J lost 0 bases, V lost 1 base, and 5 bases had no gene match. The CDR3 DNA reads TGTGCCAGCAGCCAAGGGACTAGCCTCAGCTCCTACAATGAGCAGTTCTTC. Translating gives CASSQGTSLSSYNEQFF.